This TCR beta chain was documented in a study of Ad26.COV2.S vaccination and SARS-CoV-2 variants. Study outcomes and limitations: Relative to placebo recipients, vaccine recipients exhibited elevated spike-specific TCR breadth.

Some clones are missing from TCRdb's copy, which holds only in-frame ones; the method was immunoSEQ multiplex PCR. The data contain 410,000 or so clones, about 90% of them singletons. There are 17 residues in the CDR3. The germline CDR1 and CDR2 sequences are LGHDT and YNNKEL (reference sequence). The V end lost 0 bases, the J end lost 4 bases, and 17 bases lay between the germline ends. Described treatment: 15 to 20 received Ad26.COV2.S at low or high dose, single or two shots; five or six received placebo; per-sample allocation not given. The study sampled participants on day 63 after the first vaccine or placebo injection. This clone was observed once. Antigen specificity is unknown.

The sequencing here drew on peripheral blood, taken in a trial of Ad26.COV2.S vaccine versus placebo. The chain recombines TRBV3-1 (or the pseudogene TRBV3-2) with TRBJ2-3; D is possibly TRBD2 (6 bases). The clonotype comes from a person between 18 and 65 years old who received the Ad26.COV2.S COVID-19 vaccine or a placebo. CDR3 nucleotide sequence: TGTGCCAGCAGCCAAGAGGGATTAGCGGATCTCTCAGATACGCAGTATTTT. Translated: CASSQEGLADLSDTQYF.